This TCR beta chain was sequenced during a study of blood T cell repertoires in COVID-19. Overall study context: Specimens from acute and convalescent COVID-19 originated in the United States, Italy and Spain. Nucleic acid was either cDNA or gDNA, and it came from T cells, B-cell-depleted T cells, or PBMCs.

Only in-frame clones appear in the TCRdb table, and some are missing; sequencing was by immunoSEQ multiplex PCR. Of 120,000 to 150,000 clones listed, 75% to 90% are singletons. Germline V CDR1 and CDR2: MNHEY, SVGAGI. J lost 5 bases, V lost 6 bases, and 2 bases had no gene match. The CDR3 sequence is 13 residues long. This rearrangement joins TRBV6-5 to TRBJ1-5, with TRBD1 matching 9 bases. The TCR originated in a man of 80 years or more with acute or convalescent COVID-19. The specimen was peripheral blood. The CDR3 here is CASRRQGDQPQHF. The CDR3 DNA follows: TGTGCCAGCAGGCGACAGGGGGATCAGCCCCAGCATTTT.